What follows are 8 T cell receptor beta chains derived from one specimen sequenced in a study of T cells after yellow fever vaccination. MiXCR, run by TCRdb on the 5' RACE reads, gives a single entry per CDR3 protein. This sample has a few hundred thousand distinct CDR3 sequences; about 7.8% occur once, and the top ten carry about 16%. Sequenced material: PBMCs, taken about 49 days after the first yellow fever vaccination. The source is a man between 18 and 29 years old who received the YFV17D yellow fever vaccine.

This clonotype was picked up many times. One base away lies a much larger clone, so this may be a sequencing read error. The genes are TRBV15 and TRBJ1-5; D not resolved. The CDR3 runs to 12 residues. Looked up from germline, CDR1 is LNHNV and CDR2 is YYDKDF (reference sequence). Trimming shortened V by 0 bases and J by 4 bases, and 1 base separated the two germline ends. The chain's CDR3 is CATSRENQPQHF. The CDR3 nucleotides are TGTGCCACCAGCAGAGAAAATCAGCCCCAGCATTTT.

This clonotype was counted a few times. J is TRBJ2-7 and V is TRBV4-1; 12 bases agree with TRBD2. V lost 2 bases and J lost 1; bases outside the gene matches: 3. Germline lookup yields CDR1 MGHRA and CDR2 YSYEKL. CDR3 size: 16 residues. The CDR3 loop is CASSQLLAGGSYEQYF. CDR3 DNA: TGCGCCAGCAGCCAACTACTAGCGGGGGGTTCCTACGAGCAGTACTTC.

This clonotype showed up just a few times. V is TRBV7-3 and J is TRBJ2-7, with a weak D call TRBD2 (7 bases). Per germline, CDR1 SGHTA and CDR2 FQGTGA. The CDR3 has 16 amino acids. Between the trimmed V and J ends, which lost 5 bases and 4 bases, there was a span of 21 bases. In DNA form, the CDR3 reads TGTGCCAGCAGCCAGGGGCGGCTCGGCGGGGGATACGAGCAGTACTTC. Its protein is CASSQGRLGGGYEQYF.

The chain uses TRBV4-2 and TRBJ1-5; 7 bases line up with TRBD1. The CDR3 runs to 16 residues. Looked up from germline, CDR1 is LGHNA and CDR2 is YNFKEQ. The V gene end was trimmed by 0 bases and the J gene end by 0 bases; junction bases not matched to a gene: 2. CDR3 region: CASSQEEGASNQPQHF. CDR3 coding DNA: TGTGCCAGCAGCCAAGAGGAGGGGGCTAGCAATCAGCCCCAGCATTTT.

This clonotype was found many times. V gene TRBV5-1 combines with J gene TRBJ2-3; tentative D call: TRBD2 (5 bases). The CDR3 consists of 15 residues. Per the germline V gene, CDR1 is SGHRS and CDR2 is YFSETQ. Deletions cut 7 bases from V and 3 bases from J, with 18 bases between. As DNA, the CDR3 is TGCGCCAGCGTGAGGTCGGGAAGTTGGACAGATACGCAGTATTTT. This codes for CASVRSGSWTDTQYF.

This clonotype was recorded a few times. The chain combines TRBV20-1 with TRBJ1-2; a weak D match, TRBD1 (5 bases). The CDR3 runs 12 residues. The germline gives CDR1 DFQATT, CDR2 SNEGSKA (reference sequence). V shed 4 bases and J shed 4 bases, with 10 bases lying between them. DNA for the CDR3: TGCAGTGCTATTGTAGGGGTCTATGGCTACACCTTC. Its protein is CSAIVGVYGYTF.

In its sample, this clonotype was seen a few times. The V call is TRBV29-1, the J call TRBJ2-1; D not resolved. This CDR3 contains 11 residues. Germline CDR1 is SQVTM and CDR2 is ANQGSEA. V lost 4 bases, J lost 8 bases, and 9 bases lay in between. CDR3 DNA sequence: TGCAGCGTTGTCCGGAGAGATGAGCAGTTCTTC. The encoded protein is CSVVRRDEQFF.

This clonotype was seen more than once but under ten times. The V gene is TRBV6-1, the J gene TRBJ2-1; 9 nucleotides align to TRBD1. V lost 5 bases and J lost 2; bases outside the gene matches: 7. CDR1 MNHNS and CDR2 SASEGT come from the germline V gene. The CDR3 spans 16 residues. CDR3: CASSPAGTGTYNEQFF. The CDR3 DNA follows: TGTGCCAGCAGTCCTGCCGGGACAGGGACCTACAATGAGCAGTTCTTC.